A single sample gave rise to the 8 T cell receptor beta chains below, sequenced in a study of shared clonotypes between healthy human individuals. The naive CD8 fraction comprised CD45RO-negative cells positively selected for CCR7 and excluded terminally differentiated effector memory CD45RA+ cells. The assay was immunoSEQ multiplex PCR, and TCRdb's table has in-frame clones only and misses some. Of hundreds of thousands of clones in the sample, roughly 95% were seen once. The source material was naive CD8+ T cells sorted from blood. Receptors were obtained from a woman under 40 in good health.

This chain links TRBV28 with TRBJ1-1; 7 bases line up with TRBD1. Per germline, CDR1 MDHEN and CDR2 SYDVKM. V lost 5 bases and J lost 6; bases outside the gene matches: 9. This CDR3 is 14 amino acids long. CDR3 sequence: CASSPYRGRAEAFF. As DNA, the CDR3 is TGTGCCAGCAGTCCCTACAGGGGTAGGGCTGAAGCTTTCTTT.

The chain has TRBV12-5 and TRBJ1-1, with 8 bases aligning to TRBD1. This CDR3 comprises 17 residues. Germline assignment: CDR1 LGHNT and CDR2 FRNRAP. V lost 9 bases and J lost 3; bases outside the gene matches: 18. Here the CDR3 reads CASLCSLDRAVYTEAFF. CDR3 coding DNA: TGTGCTAGCCTCTGTTCCTTGGACAGGGCTGTGTACACTGAAGCTTTCTTT.

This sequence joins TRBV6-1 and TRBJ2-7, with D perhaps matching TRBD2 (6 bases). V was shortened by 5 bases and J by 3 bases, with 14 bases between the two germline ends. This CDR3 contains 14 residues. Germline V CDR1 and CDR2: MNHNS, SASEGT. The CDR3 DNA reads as TGTGCCAGCAGTACCGGGACTTATGACTACGAGCAGTACTTC. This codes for CASSTGTYDYEQYF.

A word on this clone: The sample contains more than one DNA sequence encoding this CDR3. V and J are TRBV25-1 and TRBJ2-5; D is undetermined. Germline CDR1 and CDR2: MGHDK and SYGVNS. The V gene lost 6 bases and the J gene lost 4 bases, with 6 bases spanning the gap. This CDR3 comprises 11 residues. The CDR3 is CASRRGETQYF. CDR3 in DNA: TGTGCCAGCAGGAGAGGAGAGACCCAGTACTTC.

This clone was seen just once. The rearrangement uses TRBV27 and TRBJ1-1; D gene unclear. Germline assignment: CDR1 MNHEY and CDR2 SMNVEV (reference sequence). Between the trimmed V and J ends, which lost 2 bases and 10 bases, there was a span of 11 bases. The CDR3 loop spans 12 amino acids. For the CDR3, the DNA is TGTGCCAGCAGTTTACGGGGTTCCATAGCTTTCTTT. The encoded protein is CASSLRGSIAFF.

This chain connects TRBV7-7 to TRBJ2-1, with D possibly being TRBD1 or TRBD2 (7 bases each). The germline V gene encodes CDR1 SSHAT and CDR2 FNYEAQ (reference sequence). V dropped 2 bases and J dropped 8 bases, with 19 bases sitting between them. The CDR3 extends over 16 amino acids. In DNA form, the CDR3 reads TGTGCCAGCAGCTTACAGGTGACAGGGAGGGAGCATGAGCAGTTCTTC. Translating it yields CASSLQVTGREHEQFF.

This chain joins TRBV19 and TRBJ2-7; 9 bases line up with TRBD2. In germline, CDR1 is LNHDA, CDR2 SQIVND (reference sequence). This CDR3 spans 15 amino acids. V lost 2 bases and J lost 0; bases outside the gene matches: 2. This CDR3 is CASSIFSGGSYEQYF. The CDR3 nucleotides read TGTGCCAGTAGTATATTTAGCGGGGGCTCCTACGAGCAGTACTTC.

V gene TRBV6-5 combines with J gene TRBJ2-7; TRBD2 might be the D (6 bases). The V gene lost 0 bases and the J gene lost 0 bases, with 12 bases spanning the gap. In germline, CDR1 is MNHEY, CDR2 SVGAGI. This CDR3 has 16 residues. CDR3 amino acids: CASSYSTGDHSYEQYF. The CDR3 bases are TGTGCCAGCAGTTACTCTACGGGGGATCACTCCTACGAGCAGTACTTC.